The entry below gives a single TCR beta chain sequence along with its context. Its cognate antigen is unknown. These data originate in a study of T cells in Graves' hyperthyroidism and ophthalmopathy. Points from the study as a whole: Ophthalmopathy onset followed model prediction by a median about six months. The blood repertoire included most of the expanded thyroid clonotypes above 0.001.

Amplified regions were TCR beta CDR3 sequences from RNA transcripts. The TCR CDR3 first-round RT-PCR relied on the HTBI primer set. TCRdb reprocessed the multiplex PCR reads with MiXCR, giving one entry per CDR3 protein. The sample has around 620,000 distinct CDR3 sequences, 13% to 15% seen once; the top ten hold roughly 7.1%. Germline CDR1 is MNHNS and CDR2 is SASEGT. The CDR3 runs 12 residues. Trimming cost V 6 bases and J 6 bases, with 12 bases left between them. A Clinical Activity Score of at least 3, a NOSPECS grade of at least 4 and a duration under 3 months were recorded in the ophthalmopathy patients. Fresh peripheral blood, approximately 10 ml, was the source of the PBMCs.

The chain carries TRBV6-1 and TRBJ2-7, with TRBD1 as a possible D gene (6 bases). The source is a woman between 18 and 29 years old with Graves' ophthalmopathy. The sample comprised blood. In DNA, the CDR3 is TGTGCCAGCAGGCAAACAGGGCGCGAGCAGTACTTC. Translating gives CASRQTGREQYF.